This TCR beta chain was documented in a study of a mutant IDH1 vaccine in newly diagnosed glioma. Study summary: Vaccines began 4-6 weeks after radiotherapy alone, or with temozolomide cycles. The sex distribution of treated patients was around 60% male and about 38% female, with a mean age of roughly 40 years. Before enrollment, patients got radiotherapy alone, temozolomide alone, or mostly the combination.

CDR1 and CDR2 (germline): SNHLY, FYNNEI. The CDR3 extends over 16 amino acids. The V segment lost 6 bases and the J segment 6 bases; nucleotides outside the gene matches: 13. Assay: immunoSEQ multiplex PCR; the TCRdb copy retains only in-frame clones and omits some. The sample has fewer than 40,000 clones; around nine tenths are singletons. This clone is a singleton in its sample. Its antigen is unknown. Documented time point: week 47, end of study. A 20-mer mutant IDH1 peptide at 300 ug was injected subcutaneously with topical imiquimod. The sequence was collected from a woman in her thirties or forties with glioma. The sample consisted of PBMCs, taken from a glioma patient whose treatment included an IDH1 peptide vaccine. The rearrangement joins TRBV2 to TRBJ2-2; 7 nucleotides agree with TRBD1. The CDR3 loop reads CASSSDRAKDAGELFF. The CDR3 bases are TGTGCCAGCAGCAGCGACAGGGCAAAGGATGCCGGGGAGCTGTTTTTT.